Below, 8 T cell receptor beta chains from the same sample are listed, as sequenced in a study of OX40 agonist ivuxolimab in advanced cancers. This table comes from immunoSEQ multiplex PCR, and its TCRdb copy is limited to in-frame clones, with some not included. This table has roughly 70,000 clones, over 75% appearing once. The sequencing here drew on CD4+ or CD8+ T cells sorted from blood, taken in a trial of the OX40 agonist ivuxolimab. The receptors stem from an adult with an advanced solid tumor such as melanoma, head and neck, liver or kidney cancer.

The V and J genes are TRBV5-5 and TRBJ2-2; possibly TRBD1 or TRBD2 for D (5 bases each). V was clipped by 4 bases and J by 9 bases, with 13 bases between them. The CDR3 has 13 amino acids. Germline V gives CDR1 SGHKS, CDR2 YYEKEE (reference sequence). This CDR3 is CASSPDRGRELFF. CDR3 nucleotide sequence: TGTGCCAGCAGCCCTGATCGGGGCCGGGAGCTGTTTTTT.

This clone was seen once. The chain combines TRBV7-2 with TRBJ2-3; tentative D call: TRBD2 (6 bases). The V end lost 3 bases, the J end lost 6 bases, and 10 bases lay between the germline ends. The CDR3 contains 13 residues. The germline V gene has CDR1 SGHTA and CDR2 FQGNSA. CDR3 sequence (DNA): TGTGCCAGCAGCTTTAGGAGGGGCGATACGCAGTATTTT. This sequence encodes CASSFRRGDTQYF.

The chain has TRBV6-4 and TRBJ1-2; unclear D gene. The germline V gene encodes CDR1 MRHNA and CDR2 SNTAGT. V was trimmed by 4 bases and J by 5 bases, leaving 14 bases between them. The CDR3 loop spans 14 amino acids. CDR3 DNA sequence: TGTGCCAGCAGTGGGATTCGAGGGAATTATGGCTACACCTTC. This codes for CASSGIRGNYGYTF.

V gene TRBV6-5 combines with J gene TRBJ1-2; D possibly corresponds to TRBD1 (5 bases). Trimming pared 7 bases from V and 4 bases from J, leaving 16 bases between. Germline CDR1 is MNHEY and CDR2 is SVGAGI. The CDR3 length is 14 residues. CDR3 protein: CASTYSGPTYGYTF. The CDR3 DNA follows: TGTGCCAGCACCTACTCAGGGCCGACCTATGGCTACACCTTC.

The chain couples TRBV9 to TRBJ2-2, with D unclear. This CDR3 has 15 amino acids. Between the trimmed V and J ends, which lost 4 bases and 0 bases, there was a span of 10 bases. CDR1 is SGDLS and CDR2 is YYNGEE in the germline V gene. The CDR3 DNA follows: TGTGCCAGCAGCTTCGACTGGGCGAACACCGGGGAGCTGTTTTTT. Translation gives CASSFDWANTGELFF.

This rearrangement joins TRBV7-9 to TRBJ2-3, with 7 nucleotides matching TRBD2. CDR1 and CDR2 from the germline V gene are SEHNR and FQNEAQ (reference sequence). The CDR3 length is 15 residues. The J segment lost 1 base and the V segment lost 1 base, leaving 2 bases of the junction unmatched. CDR3 DNA: TGTGCCAGCAGCTTAGGCGGGGGACGCACAGATACGCAGTATTTT. Translating it yields CASSLGGGRTDTQYF.

This rearrangement joins TRBV11-2 to TRBJ1-2; 12 bases are a match to TRBD1. The V gene end was trimmed by 1 base and the J gene end by 6 bases; junction bases not matched to a gene: 3. This CDR3 is built from 15 residues. Germline lookup yields CDR1 SGHAT and CDR2 FQNNGV. The CDR3, as DNA: TGTGCCAGCAGCTTAGCCGGGACAGGGGGCCATGGCTACACCTTC. As protein: CASSLAGTGGHGYTF.

The chain couples TRBV5-1 to TRBJ1-3; D gene ambiguous. The CDR3 extends over 13 amino acids. Trimming took off 3 bases at V and 2 bases at J, with 6 bases between the two ends. Germline V gene sequence: CDR1 SGHRS, CDR2 YFSETQ. In nucleotides, the CDR3 is TGCGCCAGCAGCTCAACACCTGGAAACACCATATATTTT. Its translation is CASSSTPGNTIYF.